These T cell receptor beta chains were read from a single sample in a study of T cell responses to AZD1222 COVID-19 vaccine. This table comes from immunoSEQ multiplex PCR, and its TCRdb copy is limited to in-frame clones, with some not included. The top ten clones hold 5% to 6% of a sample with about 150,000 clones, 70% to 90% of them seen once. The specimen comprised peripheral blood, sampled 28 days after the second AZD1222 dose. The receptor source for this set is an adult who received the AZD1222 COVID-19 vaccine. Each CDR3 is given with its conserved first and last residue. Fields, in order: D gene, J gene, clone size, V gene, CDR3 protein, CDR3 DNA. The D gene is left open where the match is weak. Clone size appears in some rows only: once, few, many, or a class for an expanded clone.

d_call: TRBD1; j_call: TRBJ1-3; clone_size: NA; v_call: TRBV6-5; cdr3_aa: CASSKQGSIYF; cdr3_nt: TGTGCCAGCAGCAAACAGGGGTCCATATATTTT
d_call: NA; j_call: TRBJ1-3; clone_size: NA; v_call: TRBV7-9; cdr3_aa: CASSPTGNTIYF; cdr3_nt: TGTGCCAGCAGCCCCACCGGAAACACCATATATTTT
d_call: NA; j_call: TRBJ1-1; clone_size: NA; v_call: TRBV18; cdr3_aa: CASSPPAGGRVTEAFF; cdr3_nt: TGTGCCAGCTCACCACCAGCCGGGGGTCGGGTCACTGAAGCTTTCTTT
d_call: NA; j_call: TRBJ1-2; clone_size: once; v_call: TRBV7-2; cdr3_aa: CASSLARAAAYGYTF; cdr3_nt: TGTGCCAGCAGCCTAGCGAGAGCTGCAGCCTATGGCTACACCTTC
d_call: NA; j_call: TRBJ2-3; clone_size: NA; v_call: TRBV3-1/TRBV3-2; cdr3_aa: CASSLAASTDTQYF; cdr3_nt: TGTGCCAGCAGCCTAGCGGCTAGCACAGATACGCAGTATTTT
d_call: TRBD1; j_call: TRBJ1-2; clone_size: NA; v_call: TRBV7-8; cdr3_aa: CASSSTGDYGYTF; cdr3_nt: TGTGCCAGCAGCTCGACAGGGGACTATGGCTACACCTTC
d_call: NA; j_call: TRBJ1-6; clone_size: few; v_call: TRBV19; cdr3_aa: CASSTGISYNSPLHF; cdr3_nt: TGTGCCAGTAGTACAGGGATCTCCTATAATTCACCCCTCCACTTT
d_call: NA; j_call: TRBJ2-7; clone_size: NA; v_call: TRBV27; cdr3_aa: CASSPTQGRVGEQYF; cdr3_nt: TGTGCCAGCAGTCCAACCCAGGGGAGGGTGGGGGAGCAGTACTTC
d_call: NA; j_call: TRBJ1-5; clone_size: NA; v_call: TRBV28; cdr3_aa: CASSSTPGEDQPQHF; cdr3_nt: TGTGCCAGCAGTTCGACCCCGGGGGAGGATCAGCCCCAGCATTTT
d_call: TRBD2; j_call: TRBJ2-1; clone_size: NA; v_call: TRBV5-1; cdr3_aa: CASSIGTSGYNEQFF; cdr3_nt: TGCGCCAGCAGCATCGGGACTAGCGGGTACAATGAGCAGTTCTTC
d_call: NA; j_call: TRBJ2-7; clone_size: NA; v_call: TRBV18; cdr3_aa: CASSPVSSEQYF; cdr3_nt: TGTGCCAGCTCACCGGTAAGCTCGGAGCAGTACTTC
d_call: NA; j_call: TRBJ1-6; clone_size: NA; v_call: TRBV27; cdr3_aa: CASKGMYNSPLHF; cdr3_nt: TGTGCCAGCAAAGGGATGTATAATTCACCCCTCCACTTT
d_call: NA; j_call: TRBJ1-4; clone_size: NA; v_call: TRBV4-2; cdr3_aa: CASSQMDFNEKLFF; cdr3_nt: TGTGCCAGCAGCCAAATGGACTTTAATGAAAAACTGTTTTTT
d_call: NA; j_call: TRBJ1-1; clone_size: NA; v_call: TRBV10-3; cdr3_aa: CAITGGDTEAFF; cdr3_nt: TGTGCCATCACTGGGGGTGACACTGAAGCTTTCTTT
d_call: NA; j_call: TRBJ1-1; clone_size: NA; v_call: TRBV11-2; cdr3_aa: CASSLEDSTEAFF; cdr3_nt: TGTGCCAGCAGCTTAGAGGACAGCACTGAAGCTTTCTTT
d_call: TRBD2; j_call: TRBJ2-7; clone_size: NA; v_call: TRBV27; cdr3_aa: CASSSPLTSGRSNEQYF; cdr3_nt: TGTGCCAGCAGTTCGCCTCTGACTAGCGGGAGATCAAACGAGCAGTACTTC
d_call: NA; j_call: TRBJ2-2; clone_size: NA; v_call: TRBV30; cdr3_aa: CAWRAQGPGELFF; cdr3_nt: TGTGCCTGGAGGGCCCAAGGGCCCGGGGAGCTGTTTTTT
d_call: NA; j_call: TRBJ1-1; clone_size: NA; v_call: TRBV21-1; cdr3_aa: CASSATTHGAFF; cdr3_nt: TGTGCCAGCAGCGCTACCACCCACGGGGCTTTCTTT
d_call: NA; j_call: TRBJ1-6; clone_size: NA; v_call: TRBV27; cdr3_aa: CASSSRGFSNNSPLHF; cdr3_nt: TGTGCCAGCAGTTCCAGGGGATTTTCGAATAATTCACCCCTCCACTTT
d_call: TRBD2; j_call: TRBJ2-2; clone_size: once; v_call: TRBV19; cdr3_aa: CASSTILAGGPNTGELFF; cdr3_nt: TGTGCCAGTAGTACAATATTAGCGGGAGGGCCAAACACCGGGGAGCTGTTTTTT
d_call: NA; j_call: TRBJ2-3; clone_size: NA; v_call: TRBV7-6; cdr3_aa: CASSLDGGQAQDTQYF; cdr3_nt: TGTGCCAGCAGCTTAGATGGAGGCCAGGCCCAAGATACGCAGTATTTT
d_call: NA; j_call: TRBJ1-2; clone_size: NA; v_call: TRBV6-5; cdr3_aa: CASSLNGYTF; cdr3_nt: TGTGCCAGCAGCCTAAATGGCTACACCTTC
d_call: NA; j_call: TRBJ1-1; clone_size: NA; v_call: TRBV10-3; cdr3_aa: CAISESQQNTEAFF; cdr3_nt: TGTGCCATCAGTGAGTCTCAGCAGAACACTGAAGCTTTCTTT
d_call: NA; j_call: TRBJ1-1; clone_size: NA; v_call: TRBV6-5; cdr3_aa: CASSTGGQGDTEAFF; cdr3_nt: TGTGCCAGCAGTACGGGAGGCCAGGGAGACACTGAAGCTTTCTTT
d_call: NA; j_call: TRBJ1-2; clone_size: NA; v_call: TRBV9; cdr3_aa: CASSAGDTWNYGYTF; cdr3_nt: TGTGCCAGCAGCGCAGGGGACACTTGGAACTATGGCTACACCTTC
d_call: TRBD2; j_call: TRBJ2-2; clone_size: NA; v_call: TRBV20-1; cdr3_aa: CSARAPKLAGPTGELFF; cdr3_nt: TGCAGTGCTCGTGCCCCAAAGCTAGCGGGACCCACCGGGGAGCTGTTTTTT
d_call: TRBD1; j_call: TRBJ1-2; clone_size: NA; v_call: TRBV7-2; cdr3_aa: CASSLGLTGGYGYTF; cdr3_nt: TGTGCCAGCAGCTTAGGTTTAACAGGGGGCTATGGCTACACCTTC
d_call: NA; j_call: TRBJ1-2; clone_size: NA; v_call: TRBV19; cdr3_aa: CASSIARSGYGYTF; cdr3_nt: TGTGCCAGTAGTATAGCACGCTCTGGCTATGGCTACACCTTC
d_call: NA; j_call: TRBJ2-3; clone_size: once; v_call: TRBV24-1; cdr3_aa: CATSAGPEAVRYTDTQYF; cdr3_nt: TGTGCCACCAGTGCGGGCCCAGAGGCGGTTAGGTACACAGATACGCAGTATTTT
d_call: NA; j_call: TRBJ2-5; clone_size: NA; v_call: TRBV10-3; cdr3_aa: CAISAPDRKETQYF; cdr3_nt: TGTGCCATCAGTGCCCCTGATCGGAAAGAGACCCAGTACTTC
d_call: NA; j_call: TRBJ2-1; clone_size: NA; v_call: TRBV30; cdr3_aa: CAWTLERYNEQFF; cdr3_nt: TGTGCCTGGACTCTCGAGCGCTACAATGAGCAGTTCTTC
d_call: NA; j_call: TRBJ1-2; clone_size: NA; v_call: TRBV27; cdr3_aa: CASSPKPGPRTYGYTF; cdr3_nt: TGTGCCAGCAGTCCCAAACCGGGACCCCGAACGTATGGCTACACCTTC
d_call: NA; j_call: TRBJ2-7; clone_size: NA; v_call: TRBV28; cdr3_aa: CASSLSSYEQYF; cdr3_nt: TGTGCCAGCAGTTTAAGCTCCTACGAGCAGTACTTC
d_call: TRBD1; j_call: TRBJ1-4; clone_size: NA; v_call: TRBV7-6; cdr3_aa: CASTRGQGSAGEKLFF; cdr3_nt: TGTGCCAGCACCAGGGGACAGGGCTCGGCTGGGGAAAAACTGTTTTTT
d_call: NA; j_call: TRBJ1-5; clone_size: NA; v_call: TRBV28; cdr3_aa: CASRNGQTRPQHF; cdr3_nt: TGTGCCAGCAGGAATGGACAGACTCGGCCCCAGCATTTT
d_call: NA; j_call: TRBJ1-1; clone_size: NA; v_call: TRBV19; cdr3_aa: CASSPPGRSNTEAFF; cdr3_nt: TGTGCCAGTAGTCCCCCGGGCAGGTCGAACACTGAAGCTTTCTTT
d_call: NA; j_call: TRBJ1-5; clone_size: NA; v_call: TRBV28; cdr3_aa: CASSLMSAAQHF; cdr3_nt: TGTGCCAGCAGTTTAATGTCAGCGGCCCAGCATTTT
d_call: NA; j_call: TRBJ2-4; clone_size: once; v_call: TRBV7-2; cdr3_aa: CASSPEGGNIQYF; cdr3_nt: TGTGCCAGCAGCCCGGAAGGAGGTAACATTCAGTACTTC
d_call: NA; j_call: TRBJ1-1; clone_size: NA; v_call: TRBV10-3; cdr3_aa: CAISVNREDSEAFF; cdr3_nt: TGTGCCATCAGTGTAAACAGGGAGGACTCTGAAGCTTTCTTT
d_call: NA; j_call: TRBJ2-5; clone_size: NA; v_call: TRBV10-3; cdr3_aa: CAISEFQETQYF; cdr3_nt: TGTGCCATCAGTGAGTTCCAAGAGACCCAGTACTTC
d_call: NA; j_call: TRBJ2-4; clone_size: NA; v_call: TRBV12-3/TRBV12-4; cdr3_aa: CATGEAKNIQYF; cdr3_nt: TGTGCCACCGGGGAAGCCAAAAACATTCAGTACTTC
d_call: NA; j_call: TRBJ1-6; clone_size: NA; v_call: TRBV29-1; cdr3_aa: CSVGGVGSYNSPLHF; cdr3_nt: TGCAGCGTTGGGGGGGTGGGCTCCTATAATTCACCCCTCCACTTT
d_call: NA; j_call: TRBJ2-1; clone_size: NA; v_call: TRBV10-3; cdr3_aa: CAISVGPAGGNEQFF; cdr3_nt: TGTGCCATCAGTGTCGGACCGGCTGGGGGCAATGAGCAGTTCTTC
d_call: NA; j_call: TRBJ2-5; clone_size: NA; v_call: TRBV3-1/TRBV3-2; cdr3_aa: CASSPWDRGQYF; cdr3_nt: TGTGCCAGCAGCCCTTGGGACCGTGGCCAGTACTTC
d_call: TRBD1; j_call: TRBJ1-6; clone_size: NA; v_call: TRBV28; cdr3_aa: CASSKGQGSYNSPLHF; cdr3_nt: TGTGCCAGCAGTAAAGGACAGGGCTCCTATAATTCACCCCTCCACTTT